The present T cell receptor beta chain was sequenced within a study of blood T cell repertoires in COVID-19. Background on the study: Samples came from the United States, Italy and Spain, spanning acute and convalescent COVID-19.

The germline CDR1 and CDR2 sequences are WNHNN and SYGVQD (reference sequence). This CDR3 region has 13 residues. V lost 2 bases, J lost 8 bases, and 12 bases lay in between. Original processing notes: Reference gene primer amplification gave estimated nucleated cell counts. Only in-frame clones appear in the TCRdb table, and some are missing; sequencing was by immunoSEQ multiplex PCR. Clone size and the V and J calls come from that table; the DNA yielded D and trimming. The sample has around 30,000 clones, over 60% seen once. This sequence originates from a human donor in a cohort sampled during active COVID-19. Sequencing used peripheral blood. The chain couples TRBV10-1 to TRBJ1-2, with D uncertain. CDR3 nucleotides: TGCGCCAGCAGTGAGCGGGTCGAAGACGGCTACACCTTC. Translation gives CASSERVEDGYTF.